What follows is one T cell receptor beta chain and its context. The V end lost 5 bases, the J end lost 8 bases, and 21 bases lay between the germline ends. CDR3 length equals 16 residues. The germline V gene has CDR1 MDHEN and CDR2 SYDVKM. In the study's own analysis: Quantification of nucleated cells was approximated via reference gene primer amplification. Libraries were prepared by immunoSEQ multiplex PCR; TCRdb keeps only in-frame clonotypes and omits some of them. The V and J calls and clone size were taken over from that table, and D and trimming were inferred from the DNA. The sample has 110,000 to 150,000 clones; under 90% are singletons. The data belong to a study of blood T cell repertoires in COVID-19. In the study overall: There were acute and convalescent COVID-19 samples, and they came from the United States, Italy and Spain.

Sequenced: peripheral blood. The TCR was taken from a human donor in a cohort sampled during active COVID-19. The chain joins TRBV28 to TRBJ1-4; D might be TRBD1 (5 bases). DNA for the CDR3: TGTGCCAGCAGTCCCCAGCGAAGGGGCGTTGGCGAAAAACTGTTTTTT. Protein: CASSPQRRGVGEKLFF.